This T cell receptor beta chain comes out of a study of OX40 agonist ivuxolimab in advanced cancers. Study overall: Six ivuxolimab dose levels, 0.01 to 10 mg/kg, were given intravenously every 2 weeks.

Sequencing was performed with immunoSEQ multiplex PCR; in TCRdb, only in-frame clones are kept and a portion is missing. The sample includes 55,000 to 65,000 clones, around four fifths of them seen just once. Collection of blood occurred at baseline, at cycle 4 day 1, and at cycle 7 day 1. The sequenced sample was CD4+ or CD8+ T cells sorted from blood, obtained in a trial of the OX40 agonist ivuxolimab. This receptor was obtained from an adult with an advanced solid tumor such as melanoma, head and neck, liver or kidney cancer.

The DNA for the CDR3 is TGTGCCAGCAGTGAGGATACTGGAAACACCATATATTTT. This gives the protein CASSEDTGNTIYF. The rearrangement links TRBV6-6 to TRBJ1-3, with D uncertain. The CDR3 is 13 amino acids. Germline lookup yields CDR1 MNHNY and CDR2 SVGAGI (reference sequence). Trimming removed 5 bases at V and 2 bases at J, with 7 bases between.